What follows are 5 T cell receptor beta chains derived from one specimen sequenced in a study of regulatory T cells in long-lasting Graves disease. Time point described: newly diagnosed GD, antithyroid drugs for less than 3 months. PBMC-derived RNA was used for the TCR library. Arm-PCR with iRepertoire HTBI primers amplified the CDR3 regions for these TCR beta libraries. TCRdb analysed the multiplex PCR reads with MiXCR anew, one entry per CDR3 protein. The table has around 460,000 distinct CDR3 sequences, less than 15% seen once. The same specimen was also included in a second study, on T cells in Graves' hyperthyroidism and ophthalmopathy.

Sequencing used peripheral blood mononuclear cells (PBMCs), obtained at new diagnosis, from a patient treated with antithyroid drugs. The receptors here all came from a woman aged 45 to 65 with Graves disease.

This clonotype was counted a few times. V usage is TRBV19 and J usage is TRBJ2-1; D remains ambiguous. Looked up from germline, CDR1 is LNHDA and CDR2 is SQIVND (reference sequence). V shed 4 bases and J shed 7 bases, with 17 bases lying between them. CDR3 size: 15 residues. CDR3 sequence (DNA): TGTGCCAGTAGTAGATCCGGCCCTGCGCAAAATGAGCAGTTCTTC. Its protein product is CASSRSGPAQNEQFF.

Many counts were recorded for this clonotype. This sequence joins TRBV6-1 and TRBJ2-3; 7 nucleotides align to TRBD2. Per germline, CDR1 MNHNS and CDR2 SASEGT. V gave up 11 bases and J gave up 2 bases; unmatched junction bases: 7. This CDR3 is 13 amino acids long. CDR3 sequence (DNA): TGTGCCGAATCGGGAGGTGTCACAGATACGCAGTATTTT. Translated, it gives CAESGGVTDTQYF.

The rearrangement links TRBV4-1 to TRBJ1-5; TRBD1 matches 8 bases. With 1 base clipped from V and 6 bases from J, the junction kept 17 bases outside the gene matches. Per the germline V gene, CDR1 is MGHRA and CDR2 is YSYEKL. This CDR3 spans 19 amino acids. In DNA form, the CDR3 reads TGCGCCAGCAGCCAAGTGCAGGGGGCGCTCCTAGGGATTCGTCAGCCCCAGCATTTT. Its protein product is CASSQVQGALLGIRQPQHF.

This clonotype was detected many times. V is TRBV28 and J is TRBJ2-5; D is perhaps TRBD1 (5 bases). V was pared by 6 bases and J by 1 base, with 9 bases between. The CDR3 consists of 13 residues. Germline lookup yields CDR1 MDHEN and CDR2 SYDVKM. CDR3 in amino acids: CASRETAQETQYF. CDR3 nucleotides: TGTGCCAGCAGGGAGACAGCCCAAGAGACCCAGTACTTC.

Ten or more counts support this clonotype. This sequence joins TRBV10-3 and TRBJ2-1, with TRBD1 matching over 8 bases. Germline V lookup: CDR1 ENHRY, CDR2 SYGVKD. V gave up 8 bases and J gave up 5 bases; unmatched junction bases: 5. This CDR3 comprises 13 residues. The CDR3 sequence: CAIRGQENNEQFF. Written as DNA, the CDR3 is TGTGCCATCCGGGGACAGGAGAACAATGAGCAGTTCTTC.